The 19 T cell receptor beta chains given below trace back to one sample, sequenced in a study of shared clonotypes between healthy human individuals. Method: immunoSEQ multiplex PCR; TCRdb's copy keeps in-frame clones and lacks some. The sample consists of 1.6 million or so clones, roughly 95% of them appearing once. Input material: naive CD4+ T cells sorted from blood. The sample's subset: CD45RA+ positively selected. Receptors originate from a young man in good health.

This chain uses TRBV28 with TRBJ2-1; TRBD1 aligns across 7 bases. Germline loops: CDR1 MDHEN, CDR2 SYDVKM. The CDR3 totals 16 residues. V shed 1 base, J shed 0 bases, and the junction held 3 bases outside the gene matches. The CDR3 is CASSLFDRVSYNEQFF. The CDR3 DNA sequence: TGTGCCAGCAGTTTATTTGACAGGGTCTCCTACAATGAGCAGTTCTTC.

The rearrangement uses TRBV19 and TRBJ2-7, with 7 nucleotides matching TRBD1. The CDR3 has 14 residues. CDR1 is LNHDA, CDR2 SQIVND, per germline (reference sequence). Losses at the gene ends were 10 bases for V and 7 bases for J; bases not matched to a gene: 16. CDR3 in DNA: TGTGCCACTCGGCAGGGGGACCCGGCGCGGGAGCAGTACTTC. The encoded protein is CATRQGDPAREQYF.

The chain is built from TRBV7-9 and TRBJ2-1; possibly TRBD2 for D (6 bases). Trimming pared 1 base from V and 0 bases from J, leaving 10 bases between. CDR1 SEHNR and CDR2 FQNEAQ come from the germline V gene (reference sequence). The CDR3 is 16 residues long. The CDR3 coding sequence is TGTGCCAGCAGCTTAGTACCCGGGAGCTCCTACAATGAGCAGTTCTTC. Residues: CASSLVPGSSYNEQFF.

The J gene is TRBJ1-3, the V gene TRBV18; 9 nucleotides line up with TRBD1. Germline V lookup: CDR1 KGHSH, CDR2 LQKENI. V dropped 3 bases and J dropped 4; count of bases not matched to a gene: 10. CDR3 length: 17 residues. CDR3: CASSPLSGTGSGNTIYF. The CDR3 region has the DNA TGTGCCAGCTCACCGTTATCGGGGACAGGGTCAGGAAACACCATATATTTT.

The V gene is TRBV5-1, the J gene TRBJ2-1; D not resolved. This CDR3 region has 14 residues. Deletions cut 0 bases from V and 2 bases from J, with 6 bases between. Looked up from germline, CDR1 is SGHRS and CDR2 is YFSETQ. CDR3 sequence: CASSLVSTYNEQFF. The DNA for the CDR3 is TGCGCCAGCAGCTTGGTTTCCACCTACAATGAGCAGTTCTTC.

V gene TRBV11-2 combines with J gene TRBJ2-2; 9 nucleotides line up with TRBD1. V shed 11 bases and J 5 bases; nucleotides not matched to a gene: 6. CDR3 length: 13 amino acids. Germline assignment: CDR1 SGHAT and CDR2 FQNNGV. The CDR3 DNA is TGTGCCGGGGGACAGGGCGGGACCGGGGAGCTGTTTTTT. This translates into CAGGQGGTGELFF.

The rearrangement uses TRBV29-1 and TRBJ1-2; 8 nucleotides match TRBD1. J was trimmed by 1 base and V by 7 bases; bases with no gene match: 11. The germline V gene encodes CDR1 SQVTM and CDR2 ANQGSEA. CDR3 length equals 15 residues. CDR3 sequence (DNA): TGCAGCGGACAACAGGGGGGACAAGATAACTATGGCTACACCTTC. Protein sequence: CSGQQGGQDNYGYTF.

CDR3 coding DNA: TGCGCCAGCAGCGTACCCGGGGCCGGGAGGGAGACCCAGTACTTC. Translating it yields CASSVPGAGRETQYF. V usage is TRBV5-1 and J usage is TRBJ2-5; 7 nucleotides line up with TRBD2. This CDR3 has 15 residues. Germline V gene data show CDR1 as SGHRS and CDR2 as YFSETQ. The V gene end was trimmed by 4 bases and the J gene end by 5 bases; junction bases not matched to a gene: 11.

The chain is built from TRBV2 and TRBJ2-5; D uncertain. The germline CDR1 and CDR2 sequences are SNHLY and FYNNEI. The CDR3 loop spans 10 amino acids. The germline V and J ends were trimmed by 6 bases and 8 bases, with 7 bases remaining between them. DNA of the CDR3: TGTGCCAGCAGAACAGCCACCCAGTACTTC. Its translation is CASRTATQYF.

In its sample, this clone was seen once. The V gene is TRBV29-1, the J gene TRBJ2-7; maybe TRBD2 (6 bases). V shed 3 bases and J shed 6 bases, with 24 bases lying between them. The CDR3 has 16 residues. Germline lookup yields CDR1 SQVTM and CDR2 ANQGSEA. CDR3 sequence reads: CSVEALGVAGGGEQYF. For the CDR3, the DNA is TGCAGCGTTGAGGCCCTCGGGGTGGCCGGGGGTGGCGAGCAGTACTTC.

The chain carries TRBV7-2 and TRBJ2-1, with 7 bases aligning to TRBD1. After removal of 5 bases from V and 6 bases from J, the junction contained 4 bases not matched to a gene. Looked up from germline, CDR1 is SGHTA and CDR2 is FQGNSA. The CDR3 contains 13 residues. CDR3 residues: CASSGDRVNEQFF. The CDR3 DNA reads TGTGCCAGCAGCGGCGACAGGGTCAATGAGCAGTTCTTC.

The CDR3 loop is CASRRQGAGYEQYF. The CDR3 nucleotides read TGTGCCAGCAGACGACAGGGGGCAGGCTACGAGCAGTACTTC. The chain couples TRBV6-5 to TRBJ2-7; 10 positions agree with TRBD1. The V gene end was trimmed by 6 bases and the J gene end by 3 bases; junction bases not matched to a gene: 5. The CDR3 runs to 14 residues. CDR1 is MNHEY, CDR2 SVGAGI, per germline.

The chain recombines TRBV7-9 with TRBJ2-7, with D possibly being TRBD1 or TRBD2 (5 bases each). Germline V gene data show CDR1 as SEHNR and CDR2 as FQNEAQ (reference sequence). This CDR3 is built from 14 residues. Trimming shortened V by 7 bases and J by 0 bases, and 13 bases separated the two germline ends. CDR3 bases: TGTGCCAGCACTCCTCGGGGCAGCTCCTACGAGCAGTACTTC. Translation: CASTPRGSSYEQYF.

This rearrangement joins TRBV5-4 to TRBJ2-3, with 9 bases lining up with TRBD2. The junction had 5 bases not matched to a gene; V was cut back by 1 base and J by 2 bases. CDR1 is SGHNT, CDR2 YYREEE, per germline (reference sequence). The CDR3 contains 16 residues. The CDR3 is CASSLWASGNTDTQYF. DNA of the CDR3: TGTGCCAGCAGCTTGTGGGCTAGCGGGAACACAGATACGCAGTATTTT.

The chain recombines TRBV7-2 with TRBJ2-2, with TRBD1 matching 7 bases. The CDR3 sequence is 17 residues long. Trimming took 1 base from V and 9 from J; bases not matched to a gene: 14. CDR1 is SGHTA, CDR2 FQGNSA, per germline. The CDR3 DNA reads TGTGCCAGCAGCTTAGAACAGGGGCCCCCGACCCACCGGGAGCTGTTTTTT. Its protein product is CASSLEQGPPTHRELFF. Filled out from reference TRBV7-2 and TRBJ2-2, the complete variable domain reads GAGVSQSPSNKVTEKGKDVELRCDPISGHTALYWYRQSLGQGLEFLIYFQGNSAPDKSGLPSDRFSAERTGGSVSTLTIQRTQQEDSAVYLCASSLEQGPPTHRELFFGEGSRLTVL.

CDR3 sequence (DNA): TGTGCCAGCAGCTTCAAGCGGGACCCCTACAATGAGCAGTTCTTC. Its translation is CASSFKRDPYNEQFF. The chain links TRBV7-8 to TRBJ2-1, with 7 bases lining up with TRBD2. Germline V gene data show CDR1 as SGHVS and CDR2 as FQNEAQ. V shed 3 bases and J 2 bases; nucleotides not matched to a gene: 4. The CDR3 runs to 15 residues.

This clone is a singleton in its sample. This chain links TRBV19 with TRBJ1-1; D remains ambiguous. The V gene's germline CDR1 is LNHDA and CDR2 SQIVND (reference sequence). V lost 2 bases, J lost 3 bases, and 19 bases lay in between. This CDR3 has 17 amino acids. The chain's CDR3 is CASSIRAIGILHTEAFF. The DNA of the CDR3 is TGTGCCAGTAGTATACGGGCAATCGGAATTCTGCACACTGAAGCTTTCTTT.

The chain carries TRBV5-1 and TRBJ1-1, with 8 bases that match TRBD1. This CDR3 has 12 residues. The germline gives CDR1 SGHRS, CDR2 YFSETQ. With V trimmed by 7 bases and J by 8 bases, 7 bases remained unmatched. Written as DNA, the CDR3 is TGCGCCAGCGGCGGCGGGGACAGGGAAGCTTTCTTT. This gives the protein CASGGGDREAFF.

The V and J genes are TRBV5-4 and TRBJ2-3; D is perhaps TRBD1 (6 bases). CDR1 is SGHNT and CDR2 is YYREEE in the germline V gene (reference sequence). Trimming pared 8 bases from V and 2 bases from J, leaving 15 bases between. The CDR3 is made up of 14 amino acids. CDR3 sequence reads: CASKGQFYTDTQYF. The CDR3 nucleotides are TGTGCCAGTAAAGGACAGTTTTACACAGATACGCAGTATTTT.